Listed below are T cell receptor beta chains from one sample, sequenced in a study of sequential checkpoint blockade in melanoma. Sequencing was performed with immunoSEQ multiplex PCR; in TCRdb, only in-frame clones are kept and a portion is missing. The sample records approximately 26,000 clones, roughly 80% being singletons. The starting material was CD8+ T cells sorted from blood (inferred from file names), obtained from a patient given nivolumab and ipilimumab in sequence. These receptors originate from a human donor with melanoma. The conserved cysteine and the conserved F or W are not part of the CDR3 here. The D gene is left open where the match is weak. Size tells how often a clone was seen (once, few, many) or the class of an expanded clone, and some rows leave it out.

v_gene	abundance	d_gene	j_gene	CDR3aa
TRBV4-3	medium-sized	NA	TRBJ2-2	ASSQDSRGNTGELF
TRBV19	medium-sized	NA	TRBJ1-5	ASSIAPSDSFPVRSQH
TRBV4-1	NA	NA	TRBJ1-2	ASSQASRGDYGYT
TRBV28	NA	NA	TRBJ1-1	ASSSQPFSGTEAF
TRBV7-3	NA	NA	TRBJ2-7	ASSLKQGYEQY
TRBV7-8	few	TRBD2	TRBJ2-2	ASSASGGPNGELF
TRBV28	few	NA	TRBJ2-7	ASSLAGTPYEQY
TRBV28	NA	TRBD2	TRBJ2-2	ASSKRGTGELF
TRBV7-9	NA	NA	TRBJ2-3	ASSLGAEEY
TRBV4-1	NA	NA	TRBJ2-7	ASSHRTAVGDEQY
TRBV27	NA	TRBD1	TRBJ1-1	ASSSGQREAF
TRBV4-2	NA	NA	TRBJ1-1	ASSQARAGGNTEAF
TRBV9	NA	TRBD1	TRBJ1-2	ASSVRDRDFNYGYT
TRBV4-3	NA	NA	TRBJ1-1	ASSQDTQGVRNTEAF
TRBV11-2	NA	TRBD1	TRBJ2-4	ASEGTGLAKNIQY
TRBV10-3	NA	NA	TRBJ1-5	AISPGNQPQH
TRBV7-9	NA	TRBD1	TRBJ1-2	ASSQTTGDNYGYT
TRBV28	NA	NA	TRBJ1-1	ASSIGQSNTEAF
TRBV5-6	NA	NA	TRBJ2-1	ASSLGSVVSDEQF
TRBV19	NA	NA	TRBJ1-1	ASSAGHLEAF